A selection of T cell receptor beta chains follows, all from one sample in a study of early T cells in non-severe SARS-CoV-2 infection. Via MiXCR, TCRdb re-called the 5' RACE reads, giving one row per CDR3 protein. The repertoire consists of 70,000 or so distinct CDR3 sequences, with approximately 11% occurring once and the leading ten covering around 6.1%. Sequences were obtained from whole blood. These receptors all stem from an adult who was a healthcare worker with PCR-confirmed SARS-CoV-2 infection or an uninfected control (not recorded which). Both conserved end residues are trimmed from each CDR3.

CDR3 protein,V gene,J gene,CDR3 length
ASSWAGTSPSANEQF,TRBV5-1,TRBJ2-1,15
ASSLRTSRDNEQF,TRBV5-1,TRBJ2-1,13
ASSLGEETQY,TRBV11-2,TRBJ2-5,10
ASSIYSRDEQF,TRBV7-6,TRBJ2-1,11
ASSPPQGYKF,TRBV11-2,TRBJ2-1,10
ASSSPASSYNSPLH,TRBV27,TRBJ1-6,14
SVVSGYSYNEQF,TRBV29-1,TRBJ2-1,12
ASSVETGDTLH,TRBV9,TRBJ1-6,11
SARDLIAGDTEQF,TRBV20-1,TRBJ2-1,13
AIRRPGELF,TRBV10-3,TRBJ2-2,9
ASSDRGTGELF,TRBV6-4,TRBJ2-2,11
SAPSGRGFSYNEQF,TRBV20-1,TRBJ2-1,14
ASSSTSGEQY,TRBV7-9,TRBJ2-7,10
ASSWRQGTYEQY,TRBV5-1,TRBJ2-7,12
ATSDWSSYEQY,TRBV24-1,TRBJ2-7,11